Here is one T cell receptor (beta chain) with its context. Study processing details: From reference gene primer amplification, estimates of nucleated cell counts were derived. Profiling relied on immunoSEQ multiplex PCR, and the TCRdb table lists in-frame clones only, not all of them. The V and J calls and clone size come from that table; D and trimming were worked out from the DNA. Of 70,000 to 95,000 clones detected, roughly 90% appear once; the ten largest clones hold approximately 1.6%. This sample is drawn from a study of blood T cell repertoires in COVID-19. Looking at the study overall: Acute-phase and convalescent COVID-19 samples originated in the United States, Italy and Spain.

The V segment lost 3 bases and the J segment 0 bases; nucleotides outside the gene matches: 6. The germline V gene has CDR1 SGHRS and CDR2 YFSETQ. CDR3 length: 16 residues. The chain uses TRBV5-1 and TRBJ2-1, with 7 bases lining up with TRBD2. The sequencing sample was made of peripheral blood. The TCR sequence derives from a human donor with active COVID-19. The donor label of this sample is uncertain. This chain's CDR3 is CASSSLGGTSYNEQFF. The CDR3 nucleotides read TGCGCCAGCAGCTCGCTCGGGGGGACCTCCTACAATGAGCAGTTCTTC. Filled out from reference TRBV5-1 and TRBJ2-1, the complete variable domain reads KAGVTQTPRYLIKTRGQQVTLSCSPISGHRSVSWYQQTPGQGLQFLFEYFSETQRNKGNFPGRFSGRQFSNSRSEMNVSTLELGDSALYLCASSSLGGTSYNEQFFGPGTRLTVL.